The 28 T cell receptor beta chains given below trace back to one sample, sequenced in a study of CD8+CD57+ T cells in acquired aplastic anemia. Genomic DNA served as template for TCR beta VDJ and CDR3 profiling. Each CDR3 protein is one row after TCRdb ran MiXCR on the reads. The profile covers 55,000 to 80,000 distinct CDR3 sequences, with approximately 54% appearing a single time and about 8% taken by the ten largest. The material sequenced was sorted CD4+, CD8+, or CD8+CD57+ T cells (not recorded which) from PBMCs. The source of these receptors is a human donor in good health, serving as a control.

This sequence joins TRBV2 and TRBJ2-7; TRBD2 aligns across 14 bases. The CDR3 sequence is 14 residues long. CDR1 and CDR2 from the germline V gene are SNHLY and FYNNEI. With 8 bases clipped from V and 2 bases from J, the junction kept 2 bases outside the gene matches. CDR3: CASVTSGRAYEQYF. The CDR3 nucleotides are TGTGCCAGCGTGACTAGCGGGAGGGCCTACGAGCAGTACTTC.

In its sample, this clonotype was seen many times. The rearrangement joins TRBV6-1 to TRBJ2-7, with a tentative D call TRBD2 (5 bases). Germline V gene data show CDR1 as MNHNS and CDR2 as SASEGT. V gave up 6 bases and J gave up 2 bases, with 14 bases separating them. This CDR3 is built from 14 residues. The DNA for the CDR3 is TGTGCCAGCAGACCCCGAGGGTCCCCCTACGAGCAGTACTTC. Translating it yields CASRPRGSPYEQYF.

This clonotype was counted ten times or more. V gene TRBV27 combines with J gene TRBJ1-5, with 7 bases matching TRBD1. Germline assignment: CDR1 MNHEY and CDR2 SMNVEV (reference sequence). The CDR3 covers 14 residues. The V and J ends lost 5 bases and 1 base, in that order; junction bases with no gene match: 2. DNA for the CDR3: TGTGCCAGCAGTCAGGGGGGAAGCAATCAGCCCCAGCATTTT. This translates into CASSQGGSNQPQHF.

V is TRBV15 and J is TRBJ1-2, with unresolved D. This CDR3 region has 14 residues. Trimming stripped 0 bases from V and 4 bases from J, with 9 bases between. In germline, CDR1 is LNHNV, CDR2 YYDKDF (reference sequence). CDR3 in DNA: TGTGCCACCAGCAGAGATCAGCGGATCTATGGCTACACCTTC. Encoded protein: CATSRDQRIYGYTF. Together with reference TRBV15 and TRBJ1-2, the CDR3 gives the full variable domain: DAMVIQNPRYQVTQFGKPVTLSCSQTLNHNVMYWYQQKSSQAPKLLFHYYDKDFNNEADTPDNFQSRRPNTSFCFLDIRSPGLGDTAMYLCATSRDQRIYGYTFGSGTRLTVV.

A single count supports this clonotype. The V call is TRBV19, the J call TRBJ1-2; no definite D call. CDR1 is LNHDA, CDR2 SQIVND, per germline (reference sequence). This CDR3 comprises 15 residues. V lost 3 bases and J 1 base, leaving 12 bases between the germline ends. The CDR3 coding sequence is TGTGCCAGTAGTATGGCGGCCAACAATAACTATGGCTACACCTTC. Amino acids: CASSMAANNNYGYTF.

Sample share makes this clonotype medium-sized. The CDR3 DNA sequence: TGCAGTGCTAGGGACGGATCCTCCTACGAGCAGTACTTC. Translated: CSARDGSSYEQYF. The chain couples TRBV20-1 to TRBJ2-7; D unclear. Trimming removed 3 bases at V and 0 bases at J, with 9 bases between. Germline V gives CDR1 DFQATT, CDR2 SNEGSKA (reference sequence). The CDR3 is 13 residues long.

This chain uses TRBV7-9 with TRBJ2-7; tentative D call: TRBD1 (6 bases). Germline values: CDR1 SEHNR, CDR2 FQNEAQ (reference sequence). There are 14 residues in the CDR3. V dropped 5 bases and J dropped 2 bases, with 13 bases sitting between them. The CDR3 sequence is CASSPGQGPYEQYF. In nucleotides, the CDR3 is TGTGCCAGCAGCCCGGGACAAGGGCCCTACGAGCAGTACTTC.

The J gene is TRBJ2-7, the V gene TRBV15; TRBD2 matches at 11 bases. V was clipped by 5 bases and J by 1 base; unmatched bases: 4. The CDR3 length is 15 residues. CDR1 is LNHNV, CDR2 YYDKDF, per germline (reference sequence). In DNA, the CDR3 is TGTGCCACCAGCCACCGACTAGCGGGGTCCTACGAGCAGTACTTC. Translating gives CATSHRLAGSYEQYF.

By share of the sample, this clonotype is medium-sized. V usage is TRBV15 and J usage is TRBJ1-2; possible D gene TRBD1, 5 bases. The germline V gene encodes CDR1 LNHNV and CDR2 YYDKDF (reference sequence). V lost 0 bases and J 6 bases, leaving 17 bases between the germline ends. This CDR3 has 16 residues. CDR3 sequence: CATSRDLGTRVHGYTF. The CDR3 coding sequence is TGTGCCACCAGCAGAGATCTGGGGACCAGGGTTCATGGCTACACCTTC.

The CDR3 region is CASSPIPNTGESTDTQYF. The CDR3 DNA reads TGTGCCAGCAGCCCTATACCTAACACCGGGGAGAGCACAGATACGCAGTATTTT. The rearrangement uses TRBV11-1 and TRBJ2-3; tentative D call: TRBD2 (5 bases). Per the germline V gene, CDR1 is SGHAT and CDR2 is FQDESV (reference sequence). The germline V and J ends were trimmed by 5 bases and 0 bases, with 21 bases remaining between them. The CDR3 is made up of 18 amino acids.

This clonotype was observed once. The chain combines TRBV19 with TRBJ2-7, with 8 bases that match TRBD1. The V gene end was trimmed by 7 bases and the J gene end by 2 bases; junction bases not matched to a gene: 4. Germline lookup yields CDR1 LNHDA and CDR2 SQIVND (reference sequence). CDR3 length: 13 residues. The CDR3 spells CASTPTGAYEQYF. The DNA for the CDR3 is TGTGCCAGTACTCCGACAGGGGCCTACGAGCAGTACTTC.

V and J are TRBV11-2 and TRBJ1-3; TRBD1 might be the D (5 bases). Germline V lookup: CDR1 SGHAT, CDR2 FQNNGV. The V and J ends lost 2 bases and 0 bases respectively, with 14 bases between them. The CDR3 contains 17 residues. DNA for the CDR3: TGTGCCAGCAGCTTAATCTCCAGGACACACTCTGGAAACACCATATATTTT. Its protein product is CASSLISRTHSGNTIYF.

There are a few counts of this clonotype. The V gene is TRBV19, the J gene TRBJ1-5, with D unclear. The V and J ends lost 6 bases and 7 bases respectively, with 16 bases between them. From germline, CDR1 is LNHDA and CDR2 SQIVND (reference sequence). The CDR3 sequence is 14 residues long. CDR3 in DNA: TGTGCCAGTAGAGTAGAGACACAAGTCCAGCCCCAGCATTTT. It specifies CASRVETQVQPQHF.

This clonotype was detected many times. The rearrangement uses TRBV7-2 and TRBJ1-5; D gene ambiguous. The CDR3 loop spans 17 amino acids. Between the trimmed V and J ends, which lost 2 bases and 1 base, there was a span of 15 bases. CDR1 is SGHTA and CDR2 is FQGNSA in the germline V gene. The CDR3 loop reads CASSLFERAISNQPQHF. CDR3 DNA sequence: TGTGCCAGCAGCTTATTCGAGAGGGCTATAAGCAATCAGCCCCAGCATTTT.

The gene calls are TRBV20-1 and TRBJ1-3; 8 nucleotides match TRBD1. Germline V gives CDR1 DFQATT, CDR2 SNEGSKA (reference sequence). The CDR3 contains 14 residues. The J segment lost 4 bases and the V segment lost 6 bases, leaving 8 bases of the junction unmatched. DNA of the CDR3: TGCAGTGCCCTGGAGACAGGGGTAGGAAACACCATATATTTT. It yields the protein CSALETGVGNTIYF.

This clonotype was counted ten times or more. CDR3 nucleotide sequence: TGTGCCAGCAGAAGACTTTCGGGACGGTACAACGGGACTGAAGCTTTCTTT. Protein: CASRRLSGRYNGTEAFF. V usage is TRBV7-9 and J usage is TRBJ1-1; a weak D match, TRBD1 (5 bases). The CDR3 length is 17 residues. The germline V gene has CDR1 SEHNR and CDR2 FQNEAQ (reference sequence). V was trimmed by 6 bases and J by 5 bases, leaving 25 bases between them.

J is TRBJ2-7 and V is TRBV7-9; 7 positions agree with TRBD1. The CDR3 covers 15 residues. Trimming removed 6 bases from V and 3 bases from J; junction bases left unmatched: 11. Per the germline V gene, CDR1 is SEHNR and CDR2 is FQNEAQ (reference sequence). The CDR3 DNA reads as TGTGCCAGCAGTGCGACCGGGACAGAAGACTACGAGCAGTACTTC. The encoded protein is CASSATGTEDYEQYF.

This clonotype was recorded many times. The J gene is TRBJ2-7, the V gene TRBV9; possibly TRBD2 for D (5 bases). This CDR3 region has 13 residues. Germline CDR1 reads SGDLS; CDR2 reads YYNGEE. V shed 1 base and J shed 5 bases, with 10 bases lying between them. The CDR3 nucleotides are TGTGCCAGCAGCGTAACTAGTGGGGACGAGCAGTACTTC. Translated, it gives CASSVTSGDEQYF.

The table lists this clonotype with many counts. V is TRBV19 and J is TRBJ1-5, with TRBD1 as a possible D gene (6 bases). The ends were cut back, 3 bases at V and 0 bases at J, with 15 bases in the middle. The germline CDR1 and CDR2 sequences are LNHDA and SQIVND (reference sequence). The CDR3 sequence is 17 residues long. The CDR3 protein is CASSIYSGAFSNQPQHF. For the CDR3, the DNA is TGTGCCAGTAGTATTTATTCGGGGGCCTTTAGCAATCAGCCCCAGCATTTT.

This CDR3 reads CASTGWGTRDYEQYF. The CDR3 DNA sequence: TGTGCCAGCACGGGGTGGGGGACGAGGGACTACGAGCAGTACTTC. The chain recombines TRBV7-9 with TRBJ2-7, with D perhaps given as TRBD1 or TRBD2 (5 bases each). With 7 bases removed from V and 3 bases from J, the gap between germline ends came to 19 bases. This CDR3 spans 15 amino acids. Germline-derived CDR1 and CDR2 are SEHNR and FQNEAQ (reference sequence).

The rearrangement uses TRBV20-1 and TRBJ1-1, with 7 bases identical to TRBD1. V dropped 3 bases and J dropped 4; count of bases not matched to a gene: 14. The CDR3 spans 16 residues. Germline CDR1 is DFQATT and CDR2 is SNEGSKA (reference sequence). This chain's CDR3 is CSASRFDRARSTEAFF. CDR3 nucleotide sequence: TGCAGTGCTAGTAGGTTCGACAGGGCGAGGAGCACTGAAGCTTTCTTT.

This chain connects TRBV29-1 to TRBJ1-1, with D unclear. The V end was cut by 8 bases, the J end by 0 bases, with 13 bases between. CDR1 SQVTM and CDR2 ANQGSEA come from the germline V gene. The CDR3 consists of 13 residues. CDR3 DNA sequence: TGCAGCTCCTGCGGCAGGTTGAACACTGAAGCTTTCTTT. Its translation: CSSCGRLNTEAFF.

The table lists this clonotype with many counts. The CDR3 DNA reads as TGTGCCAGCAGTGAAGCATTCCAGGGCACTGAAGCTTTCTTT. Its translation is CASSEAFQGTEAFF. The V gene is TRBV2, the J gene TRBJ1-1, with D perhaps matching TRBD1 (5 bases). Trimming removed 0 bases at V and 4 bases at J, with 9 bases between. The CDR3 covers 14 residues. Germline assignment: CDR1 SNHLY and CDR2 FYNNEI.

This clonotype showed up many times. The chain combines TRBV12-3 or TRBV12-4 with TRBJ2-3, with 11 bases aligning to TRBD2. This CDR3 is 13 amino acids long. V was clipped by 6 bases and J by 10 bases; unmatched bases: 6. The CDR3 DNA follows: TGTGCCAGCAGCCGGGGACTAGCGGTTCCGCAGTATTTT. Translating it yields CASSRGLAVPQYF.

The sample holds many counts of this clonotype. V is TRBV5-1 and J is TRBJ1-1; D is unclear. Trimming stripped 0 bases from V and 5 bases from J, with 8 bases between. The CDR3 has 13 residues. Germline V gene sequence: CDR1 SGHRS, CDR2 YFSETQ. Written as DNA, the CDR3 is TGCGCCAGCAGCTTGGTTCCGGGGACTGAAGCTTTCTTT. Translated, it gives CASSLVPGTEAFF. The entire variable domain, with the rest obtained from reference TRBV5-1 and TRBJ1-1, is as follows: KAGVTQTPRYLIKTRGQQVTLSCSPISGHRSVSWYQQTPGQGLQFLFEYFSETQRNKGNFPGRFSGRQFSNSRSEMNVSTLELGDSALYLCASSLVPGTEAFFGQGTRLTVV.

In its sample, this clonotype was seen many times. The V and J genes are TRBV4-1 and TRBJ2-1, with TRBD1 as a possible D gene (6 bases). The germline gives CDR1 MGHRA, CDR2 YSYEKL. V lost 5 bases to trimming and J lost 0 bases, with 8 bases between them. The CDR3 has 14 amino acids. CDR3 nucleotide sequence: TGCGCCAGCAGCTCAGGGGCCTCCTACAATGAGCAGTTCTTC. This translates into CASSSGASYNEQFF.

This clonotype turned up a few times. The rearrangement joins TRBV20-1 to TRBJ2-7; TRBD2 aligns across 9 bases. This CDR3 is built from 15 residues. The trim removed 0 bases at V and 2 bases at J, leaving 5 bases unmatched. CDR1 and CDR2 (germline): DFQATT, SNEGSKA (reference sequence). DNA of the CDR3: TGCAGTGCTAGAGATCCTGCTAGCGGGACCTACGAGCAGTACTTC. Translating gives CSARDPASGTYEQYF.

The chain carries TRBV29-1 and TRBJ2-5, with a tentative D call TRBD1 (6 bases). This CDR3 comprises 12 residues. Trimming pared 1 base from V and 5 bases from J, leaving 8 bases between. Germline loops: CDR1 SQVTM, CDR2 ANQGSEA. The CDR3 sequence is CSVEGGQETQYF. DNA for the CDR3: TGCAGCGTTGAAGGGGGGCAGGAGACCCAGTACTTC.